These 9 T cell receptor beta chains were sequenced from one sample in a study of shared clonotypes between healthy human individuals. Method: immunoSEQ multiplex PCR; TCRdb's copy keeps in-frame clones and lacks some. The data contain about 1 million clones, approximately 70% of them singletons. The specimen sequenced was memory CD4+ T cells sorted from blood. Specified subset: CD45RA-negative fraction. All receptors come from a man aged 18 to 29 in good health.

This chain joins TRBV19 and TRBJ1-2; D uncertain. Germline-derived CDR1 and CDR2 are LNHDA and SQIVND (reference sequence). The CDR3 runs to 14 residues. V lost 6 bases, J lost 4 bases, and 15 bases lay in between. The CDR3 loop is CASRGQSFGYGYTF. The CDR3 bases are TGTGCCAGTAGAGGGCAGTCCTTTGGCTATGGCTACACCTTC.

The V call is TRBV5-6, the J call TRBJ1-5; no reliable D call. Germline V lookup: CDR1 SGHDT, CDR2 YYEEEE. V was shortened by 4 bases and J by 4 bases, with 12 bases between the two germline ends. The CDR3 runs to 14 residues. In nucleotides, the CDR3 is TGTGCCAGCAGCCATGGTGGCAGAAATCAGCCCCAGCATTTT. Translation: CASSHGGRNQPQHF.

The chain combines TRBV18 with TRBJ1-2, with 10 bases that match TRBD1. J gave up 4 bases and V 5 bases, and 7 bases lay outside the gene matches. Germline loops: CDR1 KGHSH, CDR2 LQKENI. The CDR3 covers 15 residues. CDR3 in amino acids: CASSSTGQGSYGYTF. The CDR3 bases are TGTGCCAGCTCAAGTACGGGACAGGGGTCCTATGGCTACACCTTC.

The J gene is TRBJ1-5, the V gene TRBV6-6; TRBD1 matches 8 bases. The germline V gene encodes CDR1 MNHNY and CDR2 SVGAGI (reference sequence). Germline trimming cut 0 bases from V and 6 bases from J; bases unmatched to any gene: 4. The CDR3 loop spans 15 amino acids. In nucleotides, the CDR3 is TGTGCCAGCAGTTACTCCGGACAGGGCCCTCAGCCCCAGCATTTT. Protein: CASSYSGQGPQPQHF.

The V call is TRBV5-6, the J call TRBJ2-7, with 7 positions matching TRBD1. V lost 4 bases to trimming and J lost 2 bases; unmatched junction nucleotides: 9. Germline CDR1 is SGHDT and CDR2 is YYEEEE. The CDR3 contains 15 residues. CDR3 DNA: TGTGCCAGCAGCCCGCCCGGGACAGCGCCCTACGAGCAGTACTTC. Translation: CASSPPGTAPYEQYF.

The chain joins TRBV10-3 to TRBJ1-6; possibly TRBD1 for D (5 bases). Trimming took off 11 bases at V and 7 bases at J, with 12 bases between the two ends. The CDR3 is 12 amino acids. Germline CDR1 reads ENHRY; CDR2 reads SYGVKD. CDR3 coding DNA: TGTGCCTCGGGACGTGAAAATTCACCCCTCCACTTT. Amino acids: CASGRENSPLHF.

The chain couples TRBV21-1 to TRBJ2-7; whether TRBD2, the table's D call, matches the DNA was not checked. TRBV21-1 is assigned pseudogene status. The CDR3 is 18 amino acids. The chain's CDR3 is CASRFLRQVTTGLYEQYF. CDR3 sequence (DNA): TGTGCCAGCAGGTTCCTCCGGCAGGTCACCACCGGACTATACGAGCAGTACTTC.

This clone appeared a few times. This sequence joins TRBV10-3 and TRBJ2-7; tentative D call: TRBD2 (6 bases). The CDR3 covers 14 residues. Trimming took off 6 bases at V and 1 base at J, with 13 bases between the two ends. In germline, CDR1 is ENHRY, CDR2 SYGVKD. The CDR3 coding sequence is TGTGCCATCAGAGACCCGGCGGGGTCCTACGAGCAGTACTTC. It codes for CAIRDPAGSYEQYF.

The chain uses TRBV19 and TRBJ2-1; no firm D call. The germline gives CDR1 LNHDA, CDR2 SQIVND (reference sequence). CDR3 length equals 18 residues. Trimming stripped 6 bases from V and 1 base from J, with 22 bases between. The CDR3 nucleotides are TGTGCCAGTAGGCCCTGGGGAAACGAACGCCGATCCTACAATGAGCAGTTCTTC. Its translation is CASRPWGNERRSYNEQFF.